This TCR beta chain emerged from a study of blood T cell repertoires in COVID-19. Clones were sequenced by immunoSEQ multiplex PCR, and TCRdb holds only the in-frame ones, with some missing. The sample gives 150,000 to 200,000 clones, roughly four fifths of which show up once; approximately 6.9% is in the top ten. Trimming took 6 bases from V and 3 from J; bases not matched to a gene: 3. The CDR3 has 14 amino acids. The germline V gene encodes CDR1 MDHEN and CDR2 SYDVKM. The source of this sequence is a human donor with acute or convalescent COVID-19. The donor label of this sample is uncertain. The chain couples TRBV28 to TRBJ2-2; 8 nucleotides align to TRBD1. The sequenced material came from peripheral blood. The DNA of the CDR3 is TGTGCCAGCAGACAGACAGGGGACACCGGGGAGCTGTTTTTT. Its translation: CASRQTGDTGELFF.